This TCR beta chain appears in the sequencing data of a study of blood T cell repertoires in COVID-19. Study context: Samples representing acute and convalescent COVID-19 were sourced from the United States, Italy and Spain. T cells, B-cell-depleted T cells, or PBMCs provided the cDNA or gDNA that served as material.

The CDR3 covers 14 residues. Germline loops: CDR1 SGHTA, CDR2 FQGNSA. V lost 1 base and J 11 bases, leaving 17 bases between the germline ends. How the authors handled the data: Amplification of reference gene primers provided the estimated nucleated cell counts. The repertoire was sequenced with immunoSEQ multiplex PCR; TCRdb's copy has only in-frame clones and lacks some. The D gene and trimming were derived from the DNA, and the V and J assignments and clone size from that table. In the table there are 95,000 to 130,000 clones, 90% of which are singletons. What was sequenced was peripheral blood. The chain combines TRBV7-2 with TRBJ1-2; D is perhaps TRBD1 (6 bases). This sequence was found in a human donor with active COVID-19. The donor label of this sample is uncertain. Here the CDR3 reads CASSLDGQPVGYTF. In DNA form, the CDR3 reads TGTGCCAGCAGCTTAGACGGACAGCCTGTGGGATACACCTTC.